The clone carrying this T cell receptor (beta chain) was counted many times. The data stem from a study of Graves' ophthalmopathy and Graves' hyperthyroidism. Study at large: Hyperthyroidism is called stable when no ophthalmopathy develops within 18 months of follow-up.

RNA transcripts were the source from which TCR beta CDR3 regions were amplified. Second-round multiplex PCR came after a first-round RT-PCR that employed HTBI primers. TCRdb re-called the multiplex PCR reads with MiXCR, one entry per CDR3 protein. This sample has roughly 1.1 million distinct CDR3 sequences, with 35% to 45% found just once. Hyperthyroidism patients, all newly diagnosed, had under 2 months' duration and ages of 18 to 65. Trimming stripped 7 bases from V and 7 bases from J, with 28 bases between. Germline V gene data show CDR1 as SEHNR and CDR2 as FQNEAQ (reference sequence). CDR3 length: 17 amino acids.

The sequenced sample consisted of peripheral blood or thyroid tissue (not recorded which). V gene TRBV7-9 combines with J gene TRBJ1-2; a weak D match, TRBD1 (6 bases). The TCR comes from an adult man with Graves' hyperthyroidism. The CDR3: CASTDSGARKGVGGYTF. DNA for the CDR3: TGTGCCAGCACCGATTCCGGCGCACGCAAGGGGGTAGGTGGCTACACCTTC.